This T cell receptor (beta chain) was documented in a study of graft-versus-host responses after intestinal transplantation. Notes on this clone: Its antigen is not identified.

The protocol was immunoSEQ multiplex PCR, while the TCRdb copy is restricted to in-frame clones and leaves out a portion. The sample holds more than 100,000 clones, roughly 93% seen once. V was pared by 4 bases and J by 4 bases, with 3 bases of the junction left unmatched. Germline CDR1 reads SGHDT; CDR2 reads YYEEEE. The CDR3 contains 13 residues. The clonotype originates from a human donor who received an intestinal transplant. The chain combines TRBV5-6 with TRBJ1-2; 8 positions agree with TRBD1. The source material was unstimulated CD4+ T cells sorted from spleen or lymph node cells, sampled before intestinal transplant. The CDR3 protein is CASSADRAYGYTF. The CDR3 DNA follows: TGTGCCAGCAGCGCGGACAGGGCCTATGGCTACACCTTC.